One and the same sample provided the 16 T cell receptor beta chains below, sequenced in a study of blood T cell repertoires in COVID-19. Libraries were prepared by immunoSEQ multiplex PCR; TCRdb keeps only in-frame clonotypes and omits some of them. This table holds 110,000 or so clones, 85% found once. Sequencing input: peripheral blood. The receptors shown here come from a woman aged 60-70 years with COVID-19, enrolled during active disease.

This clone was found a few times. This chain connects TRBV2 to TRBJ2-2, with TRBD1 identical over 7 bases. V gave up 6 bases and J gave up 4 bases; unmatched junction bases: 5. Germline CDR1 is SNHLY and CDR2 is FYNNEI. The CDR3 spans 14 residues. CDR3 loop: CASSRDSGTGELFF. In DNA, the CDR3 is TGTGCCAGCAGCCGGGACAGTGGCACCGGGGAGCTGTTTTTT.

This clone was counted only a few times. The chain carries TRBV2 and TRBJ1-3; TRBD1 matches at 9 bases. The V segment lost 5 bases and the J segment 4 bases; nucleotides outside the gene matches: 6. CDR1 and CDR2 from the germline V gene are SNHLY and FYNNEI. The CDR3 spans 15 residues. CDR3 bases: TGTGCCAGCAGTTATACGGACAGGGGAGGAAACACCATATATTTT. Its translation: CASSYTDRGGNTIYF.

The chain uses TRBV7-9 and TRBJ1-5; D is undetermined. Germline loops: CDR1 SEHNR, CDR2 FQNEAQ (reference sequence). This CDR3 contains 13 residues. V lost 6 bases and J lost 4, with 10 bases in between. The CDR3 reads CASSRPGNQPQHF. The DNA of the CDR3 is TGTGCCAGCAGTCGTCCGGGGAATCAGCCCCAGCATTTT.

About this clone: One end of the junction fails to match germline, which may point to a read error. The chain combines TRBV7-7 with TRBJ2-5, with TRBD1 identical over 8 bases. The CDR3 is 15 amino acids. The germline gives CDR1 SSHAT, CDR2 FNYEAQ (reference sequence). CDR3 loop: CASSFGQGSGETQYF. The CDR3 DNA reads as TGTGCTAGCAGCTTCGGACAGGGATCGGGGGAGACCCAGTACTTC. Full variable domain (remainder filled in from reference TRBV7-7 and TRBJ2-5): GAGVSQSPRYKVTKRGQDVTLRCDPISSHATLYWYQQALGQGPEFLTYFNYEAQPDKSGLPSDRFSAERPEGSISTLTIQRTEQRDSAMYRCASSFGQGSGETQYFGPGTRLLVL.

The CDR3 reads CASRLAGGVTGELFF. The CDR3 nucleotides read TGTGCCAGCAGGCTAGCGGGGGGAGTTACCGGGGAGCTGTTTTTT. The genes are TRBV7-3 and TRBJ2-2; 11 bases agree with TRBD2. The V gene's germline CDR1 is SGHTA and CDR2 FQGTGA. The length of the CDR3 is 15 residues. The V gene end was trimmed by 6 bases and the J gene end by 5 bases; junction bases not matched to a gene: 5.

The CDR3 here is CASTGEFSYNEQFF. The CDR3 DNA follows: TGTGCCAGTACAGGGGAATTCTCCTACAATGAGCAGTTCTTC. The V and J genes are TRBV19 and TRBJ2-1; perhaps TRBD1 as D (6 bases). Germline CDR1 is LNHDA and CDR2 is SQIVND (reference sequence). V was clipped by 7 bases and J by 0 bases, with 10 bases between them. The CDR3 covers 14 residues.

The chain carries TRBV7-9 and TRBJ2-1; D is unresolved. The germline V gene has CDR1 SEHNR and CDR2 FQNEAQ (reference sequence). V lost 2 bases to trimming and J lost 5 bases, with 7 bases between them. The CDR3 covers 13 residues. The CDR3 bases are TGTGCCAGCAGCTTATTCAATCACAATGAGCAGTTCTTC. As protein: CASSLFNHNEQFF. The whole variable domain, remainder taken from reference TRBV7-9 and TRBJ2-1, is DTGVSQNPRHKITKRGQNVTFRCDPISEHNRLYWYRQTLGQGPEFLTYFQNEAQLEKSRLLSDRFSAERPKGSFSTLEIQRTEQGDSAMYLCASSLFNHNEQFFGPGTRLTVL.

This chain connects TRBV5-1 to TRBJ2-5; 9 positions agree with TRBD1. The germline V gene encodes CDR1 SGHRS and CDR2 YFSETQ. This CDR3 comprises 15 residues. V lost 3 bases to trimming and J lost 2 bases; unmatched junction nucleotides: 5. CDR3 nucleotide sequence: TGCGCCAGCAGCTGGGGGGACAGGGTTCAAGAGACCCAGTACTTC. Encoded protein: CASSWGDRVQETQYF.

This chain uses TRBV6-5 with TRBJ1-2; D possibly corresponds to TRBD1 (6 bases). Trimming shortened V by 5 bases and J by 8 bases, and 15 bases separated the two germline ends. Germline CDR1 is MNHEY and CDR2 is SVGAGI. This CDR3 has 13 amino acids. The CDR3 loop reads CASSQGTQRGYTF. The CDR3 DNA sequence: TGTGCCAGCAGTCAGGGGACACAGCGGGGCTACACCTTC.

The V gene is TRBV19, the J gene TRBJ1-6, with TRBD1 matching 8 bases. The ends lost 6 bases at V and 8 bases at J; junction bases unmatched: 6. From germline, CDR1 is LNHDA and CDR2 SQIVND (reference sequence). The CDR3 has 14 residues. Here the CDR3 reads CASSRTGKDSPLHF. The CDR3 region has the DNA TGTGCCAGTAGCCGGACAGGGAAGGATTCACCCCTCCACTTT.

The V gene is TRBV7-2, the J gene TRBJ1-1; TRBD1 might be the D (6 bases). The CDR3 runs 14 residues. Germline V gene sequence: CDR1 SGHTA, CDR2 FQGNSA. V lost 6 bases and J 1 base, leaving 12 bases between the germline ends. CDR3 sequence reads: CASRAGAENTEAFF. The DNA of the CDR3 is TGTGCCAGCAGGGCAGGGGCCGAGAACACTGAAGCTTTCTTT.

The V gene is TRBV11-2, the J gene TRBJ1-4; D gene uncertain. CDR3 size: 14 residues. The V end lost 2 bases, the J end lost 5 bases, and 9 bases lay between the germline ends. Germline values: CDR1 SGHAT, CDR2 FQNNGV. The chain's CDR3 is CASSLSVGNEKLFF. The CDR3 DNA follows: TGTGCCAGCAGCTTAAGCGTTGGCAATGAAAAACTGTTTTTT.

The V and J genes are TRBV19 and TRBJ2-1, with unresolved D. The germline V gene encodes CDR1 LNHDA and CDR2 SQIVND (reference sequence). Between the trimmed V and J ends, which lost 3 bases and 2 bases, there was a span of 5 bases. CDR3 length: 13 residues. The CDR3 nucleotides read TGTGCCAGTAGTATCGGTACCTACAATGAGCAGTTCTTC. This encodes CASSIGTYNEQFF. Full variable domain (missing parts from reference TRBV19 and TRBJ2-1): DGGITQSPKYLFRKEGQNVTLSCEQNLNHDAMYWYRQDPGQGLRLIYYSQIVNDFQKGDIAEGYSVSREKKESFPLTVTSAQKNPTAFYLCASSIGTYNEQFFGPGTRLTVL.

V and J are TRBV19 and TRBJ1-1; 11 bases are shared with TRBD1. The CDR3 runs 16 residues. V shed 6 bases, J shed 0 bases, and the junction held 6 bases outside the gene matches. CDR1 LNHDA and CDR2 SQIVND come from the germline V gene (reference sequence). The CDR3 region has the DNA TGTGCCAGTAGCCTGGGACAGGGGGAGATGAACACTGAAGCTTTCTTT. This gives the protein CASSLGQGEMNTEAFF.

The V call is TRBV19, the J call TRBJ1-5, with D perhaps TRBD1 (6 bases). The CDR3 sequence is 15 residues long. Germline V gene sequence: CDR1 LNHDA, CDR2 SQIVND (reference sequence). Between the trimmed V and J ends, which lost 3 bases and 5 bases, there was a span of 14 bases. CDR3 in DNA: TGTGCCAGTAGTATTTCGACAGGTCGCGATCAGCCCCAGCATTTT. The encoded protein is CASSISTGRDQPQHF.

This chain connects TRBV7-8 to TRBJ2-7; D unclear. The CDR3 contains 15 residues. Germline lookup yields CDR1 SGHVS and CDR2 FQNEAQ. V gave up 5 bases and J gave up 0 bases, with 14 bases separating them. In nucleotides, the CDR3 is TGTGCCAGCAGCCCGCTTTCGGAGAGCTCCTACGAGCAGTACTTC. Residues: CASSPLSESSYEQYF.